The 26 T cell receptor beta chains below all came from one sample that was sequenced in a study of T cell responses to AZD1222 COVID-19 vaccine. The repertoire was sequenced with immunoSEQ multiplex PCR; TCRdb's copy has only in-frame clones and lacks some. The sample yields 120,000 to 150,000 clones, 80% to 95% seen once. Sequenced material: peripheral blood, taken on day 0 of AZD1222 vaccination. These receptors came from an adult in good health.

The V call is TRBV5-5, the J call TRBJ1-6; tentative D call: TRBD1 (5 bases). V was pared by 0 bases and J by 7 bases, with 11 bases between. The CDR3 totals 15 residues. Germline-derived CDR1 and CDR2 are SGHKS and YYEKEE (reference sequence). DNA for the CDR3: TGTGCCAGCAGCTTGGCCTGGGGGGGAAATTCACCCCTCCACTTT. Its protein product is CASSLAWGGNSPLHF.

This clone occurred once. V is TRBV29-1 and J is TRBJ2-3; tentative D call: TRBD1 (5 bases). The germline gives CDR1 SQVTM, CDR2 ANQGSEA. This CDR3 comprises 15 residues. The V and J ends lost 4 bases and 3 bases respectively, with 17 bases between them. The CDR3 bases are TGCAGCGTTGTTGGCAGGGATGTCGTAACAGATACGCAGTATTTT. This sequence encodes CSVVGRDVVTDTQYF.

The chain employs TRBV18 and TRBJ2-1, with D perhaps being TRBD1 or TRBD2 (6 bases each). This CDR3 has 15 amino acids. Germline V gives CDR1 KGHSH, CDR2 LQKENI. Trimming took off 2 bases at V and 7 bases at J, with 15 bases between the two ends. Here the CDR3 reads CASSPLRDQGNEQFF. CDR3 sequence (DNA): TGTGCCAGCTCACCATTGCGGGACCAGGGGAATGAGCAGTTCTTC.

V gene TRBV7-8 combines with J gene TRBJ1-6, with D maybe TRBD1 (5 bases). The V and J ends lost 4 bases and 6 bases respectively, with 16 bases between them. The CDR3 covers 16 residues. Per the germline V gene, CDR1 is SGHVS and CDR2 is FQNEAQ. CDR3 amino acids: CASSSPYRTFNSPLHF. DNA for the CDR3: TGTGCCAGCAGCTCCCCCTACAGGACTTTTAATTCACCCCTCCACTTT.

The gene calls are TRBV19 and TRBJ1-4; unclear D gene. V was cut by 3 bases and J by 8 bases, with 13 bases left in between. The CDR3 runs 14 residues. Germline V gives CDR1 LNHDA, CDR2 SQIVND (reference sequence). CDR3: CASSITGNKEKLFF. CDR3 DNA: TGTGCCAGTAGTATCACGGGGAATAAGGAAAAACTGTTTTTT.

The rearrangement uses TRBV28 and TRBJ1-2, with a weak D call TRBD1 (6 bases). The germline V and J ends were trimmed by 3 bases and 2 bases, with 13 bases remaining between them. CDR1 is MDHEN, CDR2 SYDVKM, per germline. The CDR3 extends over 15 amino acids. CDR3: CASSFRTDLNYGYTF. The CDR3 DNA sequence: TGTGCCAGCAGTTTCAGGACAGACTTGAACTATGGCTACACCTTC.

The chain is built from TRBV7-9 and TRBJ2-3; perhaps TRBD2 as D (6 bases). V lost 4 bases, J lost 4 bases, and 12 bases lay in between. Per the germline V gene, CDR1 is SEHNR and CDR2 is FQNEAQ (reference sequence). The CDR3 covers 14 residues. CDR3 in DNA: TGTGCCAGCAGCTCGACTAGGGGAGCAGATACGCAGTATTTT. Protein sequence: CASSSTRGADTQYF.

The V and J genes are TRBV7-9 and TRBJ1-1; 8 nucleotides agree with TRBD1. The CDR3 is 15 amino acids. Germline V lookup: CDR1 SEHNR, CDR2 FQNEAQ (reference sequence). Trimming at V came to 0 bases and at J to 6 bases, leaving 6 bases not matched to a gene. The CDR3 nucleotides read TGTGCCAGCAGCTTAGCGGACAGGGTTGCGGCTGAAGCTTTCTTT. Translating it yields CASSLADRVAAEAFF. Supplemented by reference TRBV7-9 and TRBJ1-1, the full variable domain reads DTGVSQNPRHKITKRGQNVTFRCDPISEHNRLYWYRQTLGQGPEFLTYFQNEAQLEKSRLLSDRFSAERPKGSFSTLEIQRTEQGDSAMYLCASSLADRVAAEAFFGQGTRLTVV.

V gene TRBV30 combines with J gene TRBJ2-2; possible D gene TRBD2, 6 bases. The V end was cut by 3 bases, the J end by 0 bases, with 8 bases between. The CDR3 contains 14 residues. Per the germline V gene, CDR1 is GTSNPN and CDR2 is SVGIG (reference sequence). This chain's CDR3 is CAWRGLTNTGELFF. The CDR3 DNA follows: TGTGCCTGGAGGGGACTGACGAACACCGGGGAGCTGTTTTTT. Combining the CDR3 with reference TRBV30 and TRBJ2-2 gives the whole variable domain SQTIHQWPATLVQPVGSPLSLECTVEGTSNPNLYWYRQAAGRGLQLLFYSVGIGQISSEVPQNLSASRPQDRQFILSSKKLLLSDSGFYLCAWRGLTNTGELFFGEGSRLTVL.

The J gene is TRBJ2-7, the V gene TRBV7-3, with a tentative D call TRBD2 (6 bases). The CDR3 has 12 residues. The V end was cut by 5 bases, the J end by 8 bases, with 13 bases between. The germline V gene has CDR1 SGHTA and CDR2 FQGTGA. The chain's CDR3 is CASSPGAGKQYF. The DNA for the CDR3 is TGTGCCAGCAGCCCCGGGGCGGGGAAGCAGTACTTC.

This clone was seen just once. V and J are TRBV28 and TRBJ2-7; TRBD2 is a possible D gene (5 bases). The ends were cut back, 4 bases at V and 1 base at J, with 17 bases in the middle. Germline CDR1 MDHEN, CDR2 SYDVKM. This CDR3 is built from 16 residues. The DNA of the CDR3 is TGTGCCAGCAGTTACCTTTATGGAGCGGCATCCTACGAGCAGTACTTC. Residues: CASSYLYGAASYEQYF.

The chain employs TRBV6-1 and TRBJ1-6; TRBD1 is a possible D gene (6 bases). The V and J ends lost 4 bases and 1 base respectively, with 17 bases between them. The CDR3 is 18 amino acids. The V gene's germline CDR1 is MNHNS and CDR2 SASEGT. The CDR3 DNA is TGTGCCAGCAGTGGGGGTGCAGGGGTAGGGTCCTATAATTCACCCCTCCACTTT. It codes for CASSGGAGVGSYNSPLHF.

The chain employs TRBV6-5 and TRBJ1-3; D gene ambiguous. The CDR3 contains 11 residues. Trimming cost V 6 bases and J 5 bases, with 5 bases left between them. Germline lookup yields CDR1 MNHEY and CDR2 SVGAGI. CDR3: CASRNRNTIYF. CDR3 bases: TGTGCCAGCAGAAACAGAAACACCATATATTTT.

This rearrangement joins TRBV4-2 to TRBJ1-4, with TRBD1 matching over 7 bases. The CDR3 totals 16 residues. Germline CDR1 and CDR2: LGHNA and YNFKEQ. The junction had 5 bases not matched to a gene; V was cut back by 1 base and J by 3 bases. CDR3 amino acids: CASSQANRGANEKLFF. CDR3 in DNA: TGTGCCAGCAGCCAAGCCAACAGGGGAGCTAATGAAAAACTGTTTTTT.

CDR3 region: CASSDSQETQYF. DNA of the CDR3: TGCGCCAGCAGCGACAGCCAAGAGACCCAGTACTTC. V usage is TRBV10-2 and J usage is TRBJ2-5, with D perhaps matching TRBD1 (5 bases). Germline loops: CDR1 WSHSY, CDR2 SAAADI. V was clipped by 6 bases and J by 1 base, with 6 bases between them. This CDR3 is 12 amino acids long.

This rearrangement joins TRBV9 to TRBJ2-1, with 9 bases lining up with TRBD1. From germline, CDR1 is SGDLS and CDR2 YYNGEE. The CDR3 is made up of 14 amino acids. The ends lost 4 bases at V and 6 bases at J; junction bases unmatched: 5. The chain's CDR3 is CASSRDRAPNEQFF. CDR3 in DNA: TGTGCCAGCAGCCGGGACAGGGCCCCCAATGAGCAGTTCTTC.

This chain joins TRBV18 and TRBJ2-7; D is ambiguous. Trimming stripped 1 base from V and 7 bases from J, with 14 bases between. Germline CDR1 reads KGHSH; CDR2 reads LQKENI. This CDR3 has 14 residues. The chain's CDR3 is CASSPLSGQEEQYF. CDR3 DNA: TGTGCCAGCTCACCACTATCAGGCCAGGAGGAGCAGTACTTC.

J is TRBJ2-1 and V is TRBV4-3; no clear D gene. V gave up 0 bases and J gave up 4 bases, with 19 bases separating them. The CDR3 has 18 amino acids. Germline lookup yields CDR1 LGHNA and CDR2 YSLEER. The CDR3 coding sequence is TGCGCCAGCAGCCAAGACCTTTATTCAACGGTTACTTACAATGAGCAGTTCTTC. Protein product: CASSQDLYSTVTYNEQFF.

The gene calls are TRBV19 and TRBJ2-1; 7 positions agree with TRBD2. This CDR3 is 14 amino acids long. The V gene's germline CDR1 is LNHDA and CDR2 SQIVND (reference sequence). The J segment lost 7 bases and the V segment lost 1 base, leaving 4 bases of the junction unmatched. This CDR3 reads CASSIVGGVNEQFF. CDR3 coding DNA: TGTGCCAGTAGTATAGTGGGGGGGGTAAATGAGCAGTTCTTC.

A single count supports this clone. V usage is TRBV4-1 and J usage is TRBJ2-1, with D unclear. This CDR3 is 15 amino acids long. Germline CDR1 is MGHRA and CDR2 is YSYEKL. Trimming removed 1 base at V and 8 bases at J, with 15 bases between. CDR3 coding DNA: TGCGCCAGCAGCCAAGGAATTAGGGCGACGGATGAGCAGTTCTTC. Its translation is CASSQGIRATDEQFF.

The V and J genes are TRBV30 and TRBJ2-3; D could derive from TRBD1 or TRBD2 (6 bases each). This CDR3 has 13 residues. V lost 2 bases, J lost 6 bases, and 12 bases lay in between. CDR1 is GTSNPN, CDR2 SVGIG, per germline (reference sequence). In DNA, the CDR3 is TGTGCCTGGAGTCGGGGGCCAGGGGATACGCAGTATTTT. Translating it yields CAWSRGPGDTQYF.

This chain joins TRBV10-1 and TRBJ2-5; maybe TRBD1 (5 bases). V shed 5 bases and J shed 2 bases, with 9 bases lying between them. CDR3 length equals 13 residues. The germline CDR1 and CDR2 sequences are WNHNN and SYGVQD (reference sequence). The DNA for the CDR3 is TGCGCCAGCAGTCGACAGCCGCAAGAGACCCAGTACTTC. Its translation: CASSRQPQETQYF.

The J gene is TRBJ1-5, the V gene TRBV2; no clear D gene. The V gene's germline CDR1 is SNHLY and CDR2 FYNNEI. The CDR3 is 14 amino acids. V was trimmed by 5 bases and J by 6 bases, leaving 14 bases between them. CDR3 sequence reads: CASSSRPGGQPQHF. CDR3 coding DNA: TGTGCCAGCAGTTCCCGCCCTGGTGGTCAGCCCCAGCATTTT.

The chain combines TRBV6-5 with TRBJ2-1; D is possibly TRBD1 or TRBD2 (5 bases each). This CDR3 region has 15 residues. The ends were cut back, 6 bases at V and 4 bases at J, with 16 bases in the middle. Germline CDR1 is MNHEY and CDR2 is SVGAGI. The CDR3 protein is CASRSDPGRYNEQFF. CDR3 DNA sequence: TGTGCCAGCAGAAGCGATCCGGGACGGTACAATGAGCAGTTCTTC.

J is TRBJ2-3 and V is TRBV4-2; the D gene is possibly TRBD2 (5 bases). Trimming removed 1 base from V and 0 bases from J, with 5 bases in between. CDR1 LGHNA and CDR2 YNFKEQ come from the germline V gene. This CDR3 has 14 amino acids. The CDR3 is CASSQAGSTDTQYF. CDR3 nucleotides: TGTGCCAGCAGCCAAGCGGGGAGCACAGATACGCAGTATTTT.

CDR3 sequence: CASSHTLGGYTF. The CDR3, as DNA: TGTGCCAGCAGTCACACCTTAGGAGGCTACACCTTC. The rearrangement uses TRBV27 and TRBJ1-2; D remains ambiguous. The CDR3 runs 12 residues. The V gene lost 5 bases and the J gene lost 8 bases, with 12 bases spanning the gap. Germline loops: CDR1 MNHEY, CDR2 SMNVEV (reference sequence).